This TCR beta chain emerged from a study of shared clonotypes between healthy human individuals. Donors were healthy HIV-negative adults without recent acute infections or vaccinations. V was shortened by 6 bases and J by 4 bases, with 9 bases between the two germline ends. The CDR3 totals 12 residues. CDR1 and CDR2 (germline): LNHDA, SQIVND (reference sequence). With regard to this clone: Its antigen is unknown. Other DNA sequences in this sample translate to the same CDR3.

The assay was immunoSEQ multiplex PCR, and TCRdb's table has in-frame clones only and misses some. The repertoire holds millions of clones, with over 85% as singletons. Study-wide results and caveats: Represented genetic and exposure-history diversity was restricted by having few donors. Memory subsets had estimated richness that was generally smaller than that of naive subsets. Only blood was sampled; tissue repertoires likely differ.

The genes are TRBV19 and TRBJ1-2, with D unclear. This TCR came from a man aged 18 to 35 in good health. Some clones in this sample may be carry-over from other donors' samples. The specimen sequenced was naive CD4+ T cells from PBMCs. Subset here: CD45RA+ positively selected. The CDR3 bases are TGTGCCAGTAGGACCGAAAGCTATGGCTACACCTTC. As protein: CASRTESYGYTF. The whole variable domain, remainder taken from reference TRBV19 and TRBJ1-2, is DGGITQSPKYLFRKEGQNVTLSCEQNLNHDAMYWYRQDPGQGLRLIYYSQIVNDFQKGDIAEGYSVSREKKESFPLTVTSAQKNPTAFYLCASRTESYGYTFGSGTRLTVV.